This T cell receptor beta chain was recorded in a study of cytomegalovirus exposure and HLA in healthy donors. Both 60 Vbeta primers and 13 Jbeta primers went into the PCR. In the authors' workflow: Roughly 11 million of the 60 million to 80 million unique TCR beta chains counted in a later analysis were shared. Produced via immunoSEQ multiplex PCR; TCRdb's table is partial and in-frame only. V, J and clone size are taken as reported in that table, and D and trimming were inferred from the DNA itself. Its table lists 85,000 or so clones. Overall study results and limits: According to an earlier analysis, most TCR beta V segments yielded productive rearrangements about 87% or about 30% of the time.

In regard to this clone: The antigen is not known.

The CDR3 is made up of 15 amino acids. Trimming left V 4 bases short and J 2 bases short, with 12 bases between. CDR1 and CDR2 from the germline V gene are SGHRS and YFSETQ. Every donor was a healthy person donating bone marrow. The chain employs TRBV5-1 and TRBJ2-2; D might be TRBD2 (6 bases). The TCR was taken from a woman aged 30 to 39 in good health and CMV-seronegative. Sequencing was performed on PBMCs. For the CDR3, the DNA is TGCGCCAGCAGCCTCGGGACTCTCAACACCGGGGAGCTGTTTTTT. This encodes CASSLGTLNTGELFF.